These 17 T cell receptor beta chains share one sample of origin, sequenced in a study of CD8 T cells in Susac syndrome. An amount of RNA that ranged from about 0.45 to 1 ug was reverse transcribed with random hexamers. From the immunoSEQ multiplex PCR reads, TCRdb called clonotypes with MiXCR, one entry per CDR3 protein. The sample yields fewer than 250,000 distinct CDR3 sequences, more than 85% seen once. Material: CD8+ T cells from PBMCs. The receptors were gathered from a human donor with multiple sclerosis.

This rearrangement joins TRBV5-4 to TRBJ2-1, with 10 bases aligning to TRBD2. The ends lost 3 bases at V and 9 bases at J; junction bases unmatched: 9. The germline CDR1 and CDR2 sequences are SGHNT and YYREEE (reference sequence). CDR3 size: 15 residues. The chain's CDR3 is CASSWQAGGPGEQFF. CDR3 in DNA: TGTGCCAGCAGCTGGCAAGCGGGGGGGCCAGGTGAGCAGTTCTTC.

The V gene is TRBV27, the J gene TRBJ2-1, with 10 bases fitting TRBD2. The germline V gene encodes CDR1 MNHEY and CDR2 SMNVEV (reference sequence). The CDR3 is made up of 15 amino acids. The J segment lost 9 bases and the V segment lost 6 bases, leaving 11 bases of the junction unmatched. The CDR3 loop reads CASRPRASGRSEQFF. DNA for the CDR3: TGTGCCAGCAGGCCCAGGGCTAGCGGGAGAAGTGAGCAGTTCTTC.

A single count supports this clonotype. The chain joins TRBV6-2 or TRBV6-3 to TRBJ1-1, with 7 positions matching TRBD1. The CDR3 contains 12 residues. Germline lookup yields CDR1 MNHEY and CDR2 SVGEGT. With 5 bases clipped from V and 8 bases from J, the junction kept 5 bases outside the gene matches. The CDR3 spells CASSVDRAEAFF. The CDR3 region has the DNA TGTGCCAGCAGTGTCGACAGGGCGGAAGCTTTCTTT.

The J gene is TRBJ1-4, the V gene TRBV27; possibly TRBD1 for D (6 bases). This CDR3 is 21 amino acids long. Trimming removed 3 bases at V and 5 bases at J, with 31 bases between. CDR1 is MNHEY and CDR2 is SMNVEV in the germline V gene (reference sequence). CDR3 sequence reads: CASSLSNSGARKGQGNEKLFF. The CDR3 DNA sequence: TGTGCCAGCAGTTTGTCAAACTCAGGGGCTCGAAAGGGTCAGGGGAATGAAAAACTGTTTTTT.

The chain recombines TRBV6-2 or TRBV6-3 with TRBJ1-2, with TRBD1 matching 8 bases. CDR1 and CDR2 from the germline V gene are MNHEY and SVGEGT. After removal of 6 bases from V and 7 bases from J, the junction contained 13 bases not matched to a gene. This CDR3 is 15 amino acids long. The CDR3, as DNA: TGTGCCAGCAGCCTGACAGGGGTTGAAGGGCTTGGCTACACCTTC. Encoded protein: CASSLTGVEGLGYTF.

The rearrangement uses TRBV28 and TRBJ2-7, with unresolved D. The CDR3 consists of 14 residues. With 3 bases removed from V and 0 bases from J, the gap between germline ends came to 9 bases. Per the germline V gene, CDR1 is MDHEN and CDR2 is SYDVKM. CDR3 DNA: TGTGCCAGCAGTTTCGCAACGAGCTCCTACGAGCAGTACTTC. It yields the protein CASSFATSSYEQYF.

The chain is built from TRBV2 and TRBJ2-3, with D tentatively TRBD1 or TRBD2 (6 bases each). CDR3 length equals 18 residues. Trimming left V 5 bases short and J 2 bases short, with 23 bases between. CDR1 and CDR2 (germline): SNHLY, FYNNEI. CDR3 DNA sequence: TGTGCCAGCAGTTGGGGGGAGGACAGCCCAAAGTCCACAGATACGCAGTATTTT. Its translation: CASSWGEDSPKSTDTQYF.

The genes are TRBV21-1 and TRBJ2-7; whether TRBD1, the table's D call, matches the DNA was not checked. TRBV21-1 is shown as a pseudogene. The CDR3 consists of 18 residues. CDR3 residues: CASSPSSAVQGHPNEQYF. As DNA, the CDR3 is TGTGCCAGCAGCCCTTCGTCGGCGGTCCAGGGACATCCCAACGAGCAGTACTTC.

V is TRBV7-9 and J is TRBJ2-7, with TRBD1 matching over 7 bases. The CDR3 contains 15 residues. In germline, CDR1 is SEHNR, CDR2 FQNEAQ (reference sequence). V lost 4 bases to trimming and J lost 2 bases; unmatched junction nucleotides: 8. The CDR3 sequence is CASSSPEDRAYEQYF. The CDR3, as DNA: TGTGCCAGCAGCTCCCCCGAAGACAGGGCCTACGAGCAGTACTTC.

The chain couples TRBV24-1 to TRBJ2-1, with 11 bases identical to TRBD2. With 1 base clipped from V and 5 bases from J, the junction kept 6 bases outside the gene matches. This CDR3 comprises 17 residues. Germline V gene lookup returns CDR1 KGHDR and CDR2 SFDVKD. This chain's CDR3 is CATSDFFASGGNNEQFF. The DNA for the CDR3 is TGTGCCACCAGTGATTTCTTCGCTAGCGGGGGGAACAATGAGCAGTTCTTC.

The V and J genes are TRBV4-1 and TRBJ1-1; D is unclear. Germline-derived CDR1 and CDR2 are MGHRA and YSYEKL. The length of the CDR3 is 14 residues. V was trimmed by 9 bases and J by 1 base, leaving 15 bases between them. The CDR3 region is CASRPENQNTEAFF. In nucleotides, the CDR3 is TGCGCCAGTAGGCCTGAAAACCAGAACACTGAAGCTTTCTTT.

The CDR3 region has the DNA TGTGCCAGCAGTGGTCCTCGGAGTAGCGGGGTCTCCTACAATGAGCAGTTCTTC. Protein: CASSGPRSSGVSYNEQFF. J is TRBJ2-1 and V is TRBV2; 8 positions agree with TRBD2. CDR3 length equals 18 residues. Germline CDR1 reads SNHLY; CDR2 reads FYNNEI. V shed 4 bases and J 0 bases; nucleotides not matched to a gene: 11.

The chain combines TRBV30 with TRBJ2-3, with TRBD1 identical over 10 bases. J lost 9 bases, V lost 4 bases, and 7 bases had no gene match. CDR1 and CDR2 (germline): GTSNPN, SVGIG (reference sequence). CDR3 length: 13 residues. The CDR3 DNA reads TGTGCCTGGACCACGGGACAGGGGAGCACGCAGTATTTT. It yields the protein CAWTTGQGSTQYF.

V usage is TRBV7-9 and J usage is TRBJ2-1; a possible D gene is TRBD2 (6 bases). V shed 4 bases and J shed 2 bases, with 12 bases lying between them. Germline V gene sequence: CDR1 SEHNR, CDR2 FQNEAQ (reference sequence). The CDR3 length is 15 residues. This chain's CDR3 is CASSSLGLAYNEQFF. The CDR3 bases are TGTGCCAGCAGCTCTTTGGGACTTGCCTACAATGAGCAGTTCTTC.

This rearrangement joins TRBV5-1 to TRBJ1-1; D is possibly TRBD1 (5 bases). Trimming left V 2 bases short and J 2 bases short, with 13 bases between. Germline values: CDR1 SGHRS, CDR2 YFSETQ. CDR3 size: 15 residues. CDR3 in DNA: TGCGCCAGCAGCTTAAGGGGCCACAGTAACACTGAAGCTTTCTTT. This sequence encodes CASSLRGHSNTEAFF.

The chain employs TRBV13 and TRBJ2-1; 7 nucleotides align to TRBD2. This CDR3 has 15 amino acids. Trimming cost V 2 bases and J 4 bases; bases outside gene matches: 5. Looked up from germline, CDR1 is PRHDT and CDR2 is FYEKMQ (reference sequence). Written as DNA, the CDR3 is TGTGCCAGCAGCTTATTCCGCGGGGGTTACAATGAGCAGTTCTTC. It translates to CASSLFRGGYNEQFF. The variable domain in full, completed from reference TRBV13 and TRBJ2-1, reads AAGVIQSPRHLIKEKRETATLKCYPIPRHDTVYWYQQGPGQDPQFLISFYEKMQSDKGSIPDRFSAQQFSDYHSELNMSSLELGDSALYFCASSLFRGGYNEQFFGPGTRLTVL.

The chain couples TRBV20-1 to TRBJ2-4, with 9 bases that match TRBD1. Germline CDR1 is DFQATT and CDR2 is SNEGSKA (reference sequence). Trimming at V came to 3 bases and at J to 7 bases, leaving 7 bases not matched to a gene. This CDR3 has 14 residues. CDR3 in DNA: TGCAGTGCTAGCCCCGGGACAGGGCACAACATTCAGTACTTC. This encodes CSASPGTGHNIQYF.